This T cell receptor beta chain was recovered during a study of OX40 agonist ivuxolimab in advanced cancers. Study context: Eligibility admitted prior anti-PD-1, anti-PD-L1 or anti-CTLA-4 therapy; approximately 40% had some.

On this clone itself: Its cognate antigen is unknown.

The trim removed 5 bases at V and 5 bases at J, leaving 6 bases unmatched. Germline CDR1 SGDLS, CDR2 YYNGEE. This CDR3 spans 13 amino acids. Only in-frame clones appear in the TCRdb table, and some are missing; sequencing was by immunoSEQ multiplex PCR. The repertoire consists of some 78,000 clones, with more than 75% occurring once and the leading ten covering less than 0.6%. Overall study findings and caveats: The study did not work out the antigen specificity of the expanded peripheral T cells. A proportion of nonresponders additionally exhibited low normalized T-cell clonal expansion.

The source is an adult with an advanced solid tumor such as melanoma, head and neck, liver or kidney cancer. This material consisted of CD4+ or CD8+ T cells sorted from blood, taken in a trial of the OX40 agonist ivuxolimab. The genes are TRBV9 and TRBJ1-1, with 7 bases fitting TRBD1. This CDR3 is CASSFSGGTEAFF. CDR3 nucleotide sequence: TGTGCCAGCAGTTTTTCAGGGGGGACTGAAGCTTTCTTT.